Following are 9 T cell receptor beta chains from one sample sequenced in a study of T cell responses to AZD1222 COVID-19 vaccine (dated by TCRdb to the early 2020s). Library creation used the immunoSEQ multiplex PCR assay. In its TCRdb copy, this immuneACCESS table keeps in-frame sequences only and misses some clones. Where compared with another copy, unresolved V genes explain less than half of these, and the others have no known cause. The sample table records about 100,000 clones; around nine tenths of these occur just once. The ten largest clonotypes hold approximately 15% of the sample. The time point label, read with the paper, signifies: baseline before first vaccination. The sequencing used peripheral blood, collected on day 0 of AZD1222 vaccination. The receptors were sampled from an adult in good health.

This clone was recorded a few times. The chain uses TRBV24-1 and TRBJ1-4, with D possibly matching TRBD1 (5 bases). Trimming took off 6 bases at V and 0 bases at J, with 10 bases between the two ends. CDR3 size: 15 residues. Germline CDR1 KGHDR, CDR2 SFDVKD. CDR3 amino acids: CATSPGLATNEKLFF. For the CDR3, the DNA is TGTGCCACCAGTCCGGGGCTTGCAACTAATGAAAAACTGTTTTTT.

V is TRBV10-2 and J is TRBJ2-2; 7 bases are a match to TRBD2. The V segment lost 3 bases and the J segment 4 bases; nucleotides outside the gene matches: 8. The CDR3 spans 16 residues. Germline CDR1 and CDR2: WSHSY and SAAADI. The CDR3 region is CASSDRTRDLTGELFF. The CDR3 DNA reads TGCGCCAGCAGTGATCGGACTAGAGACCTCACCGGGGAGCTGTTTTTT.

J is TRBJ2-7 and V is TRBV7-9, with 7 bases identical to TRBD1. Trimming at V came to 1 base and at J to 0 bases, leaving 6 bases not matched to a gene. Germline V gene data show CDR1 as SEHNR and CDR2 as FQNEAQ (reference sequence). The CDR3 runs 16 residues. CDR3: CASSLVGRGSSYEQYF. The CDR3 nucleotides are TGTGCCAGCAGCTTAGTGGGCAGGGGGAGCTCCTACGAGCAGTACTTC. Filled out from reference TRBV7-9 and TRBJ2-7, the complete variable domain reads DTGVSQNPRHKITKRGQNVTFRCDPISEHNRLYWYRQTLGQGPEFLTYFQNEAQLEKSRLLSDRFSAERPKGSFSTLEIQRTEQGDSAMYLCASSLVGRGSSYEQYFGPGTRLTVT.

This sequence joins TRBV3-1 (or the pseudogene TRBV3-2) and TRBJ2-7, with D uncertain. V was shortened by 1 base and J by 6 bases, with 4 bases between the two germline ends. CDR1 and CDR2 (germline): LGHDT, YNNKEL (reference sequence). The CDR3 has 11 amino acids. The CDR3 coding sequence is TGTGCCAGCAGCCAAGTTGGCGAGCAGTACTTC. Protein sequence: CASSQVGEQYF.

In its sample, this clone was seen once. The chain uses TRBV5-4 and TRBJ2-7; unclear D gene. Deletions cut 2 bases from V and 3 bases from J, with 6 bases between. Per germline, CDR1 SGHNT and CDR2 YYREEE (reference sequence). The CDR3 is made up of 12 amino acids. Here the CDR3 reads CASSLNRYEQYF. CDR3 DNA sequence: TGTGCCAGCAGCTTAAATCGCTACGAGCAGTACTTC.

The gene calls are TRBV3-1 (or the pseudogene TRBV3-2) and TRBJ2-7, with TRBD2 matching over 11 bases. The V segment lost 8 bases and the J segment 0 bases; nucleotides outside the gene matches: 0. There are 13 residues in the CDR3. In germline, CDR1 is LGHDT, CDR2 YNNKEL (reference sequence). CDR3 DNA: TGTGCCAGCGGGACTAGCGGCTCCTACGAGCAGTACTTC. Protein product: CASGTSGSYEQYF.

A single count supports this clone. The rearrangement links TRBV5-1 to TRBJ1-2; a weak D match, TRBD1 (6 bases). The CDR3 runs to 16 residues. In germline, CDR1 is SGHRS, CDR2 YFSETQ. V shed 2 bases and J shed 0 bases, with 14 bases lying between them. CDR3 sequence (DNA): TGCGCCAGCAGCTTTAAAGGGGGAATGACTAACTATGGCTACACCTTC. Protein: CASSFKGGMTNYGYTF.

The gene calls are TRBV5-1 and TRBJ1-5, with TRBD1 as a possible D gene (5 bases). V shed 4 bases and J shed 3 bases, with 17 bases lying between them. This CDR3 region has 16 residues. Per germline, CDR1 SGHRS and CDR2 YFSETQ. CDR3 loop: CASSRDGTDSNQPQHF. In DNA form, the CDR3 reads TGCGCCAGCAGCAGGGACGGGACGGACTCCAATCAGCCCCAGCATTTT.

CDR3 nucleotides: TGTGCCAGCTCACCCAGACCCCTTAGCGGGGGATCTCCAGATACGCAGTATTTT. This sequence encodes CASSPRPLSGGSPDTQYF. V gene TRBV18 combines with J gene TRBJ2-3, with TRBD2 matching 9 bases. J gave up 4 bases and V 3 bases, and 14 bases lay outside the gene matches. This CDR3 spans 18 amino acids. Germline CDR1 and CDR2: KGHSH and LQKENI.